The 14 T cell receptor beta chains listed next were all sequenced from one sample in a study of shared clonotypes between healthy human individuals. Method: immunoSEQ multiplex PCR; TCRdb's copy keeps in-frame clones and lacks some. The sample has around 530,000 clones, around three quarters seen once. Sequenced input: PBMCs. Source of these receptors: a middle-aged woman in good health. Some clones in this sample may be carry-over from other donors' samples.

This rearrangement joins TRBV6-6 to TRBJ2-7; D may match TRBD1 or TRBD2 (5 bases each). Germline V gene sequence: CDR1 MNHNY, CDR2 SVGAGI (reference sequence). V lost 0 bases, J lost 0 bases, and 9 bases lay in between. The length of the CDR3 is 15 residues. CDR3 residues: CASSYSGRSSYEQYF. The CDR3 DNA is TGTGCCAGCAGTTACTCGGGACGGAGCTCCTACGAGCAGTACTTC.

V gene TRBV18 combines with J gene TRBJ2-3, with a tentative D call TRBD1 (6 bases). V gave up 3 bases and J gave up 3 bases, with 16 bases separating them. The germline gives CDR1 KGHSH, CDR2 LQKENI. The CDR3 totals 16 residues. The CDR3 sequence is CASSPRQVYGTDTQYF. The DNA for the CDR3 is TGTGCCAGCTCACCCCGACAGGTTTATGGGACAGATACGCAGTATTTT.

The V gene is TRBV28, the J gene TRBJ2-1, with 9 positions matching TRBD2. The germline V gene has CDR1 MDHEN and CDR2 SYDVKM. CDR3 length: 15 residues. Losses at the gene ends were 4 bases for V and 5 bases for J; bases not matched to a gene: 6. CDR3 DNA: TGTGCCAGCAGTTCCGGCGGGAGGGAGGACAATGAGCAGTTCTTC. Translated, it gives CASSSGGREDNEQFF.

The chain couples TRBV6-5 to TRBJ1-6; 11 bases match TRBD1. The germline gives CDR1 MNHEY, CDR2 SVGAGI. The CDR3 consists of 14 residues. J was trimmed by 10 bases and V by 10 bases; bases with no gene match: 9. The CDR3 DNA is TGTGCCACCACGGACAGGGGGCGTGGGTCACCCCTCCACTTT. It specifies CATTDRGRGSPLHF.

Of note for this clone: Sequence at one end of the junction differs from germline and may be a read error. The chain employs TRBV11-2 and TRBJ2-7; 12 bases map to TRBD1. CDR1 and CDR2 from the germline V gene are SGHAT and FQNNGV. This CDR3 spans 15 amino acids. CDR3 in DNA: TGTGCCAGCAGCGGAACCGGGACAGGGGGCCCGGGCGACAACTTC. Translation: CASSGTGTGGPGDNF.

The chain recombines TRBV18 with TRBJ2-2; tentatively, D is TRBD2 (6 bases). V was cut by 7 bases and J by 1 base, with 7 bases left in between. The CDR3 is 13 amino acids. Germline V lookup: CDR1 KGHSH, CDR2 LQKENI. CDR3 sequence reads: CASFSGNTGELFF. CDR3 in DNA: TGTGCCAGCTTTAGCGGGAACACCGGGGAGCTGTTTTTT.

The chain links TRBV5-1 to TRBJ2-5, with 7 bases identical to TRBD1. Per germline, CDR1 SGHRS and CDR2 YFSETQ. Unmatched junction bases numbered 19, after V lost 5 bases and J lost 0 bases. The CDR3 totals 19 residues. CDR3 sequence: CASSFPTGPLNEYQETQYF. Written as DNA, the CDR3 is TGCGCCAGCAGTTTTCCGACAGGGCCATTAAACGAGTACCAAGAGACCCAGTACTTC.

The chain links TRBV27 to TRBJ2-7, with D perhaps given as TRBD1 or TRBD2 (5 bases each). The CDR3 has 14 amino acids. The germline V gene has CDR1 MNHEY and CDR2 SMNVEV (reference sequence). V was shortened by 5 bases and J by 3 bases, with 14 bases between the two germline ends. This CDR3 reads CASSERPGGYEQYF. CDR3 sequence (DNA): TGTGCCAGCAGTGAGAGACCTGGGGGCTACGAGCAGTACTTC.

This clone was recorded once. This chain joins TRBV27 and TRBJ2-7, with TRBD2 matching over 7 bases. This CDR3 contains 15 residues. The germline CDR1 and CDR2 sequences are MNHEY and SMNVEV (reference sequence). The V and J ends lost 6 bases and 2 bases, in that order; junction bases with no gene match: 10. Written as DNA, the CDR3 is TGTGCCAGCAGGCCCACGACTAGCCGTCCCTACGAGCAGTACTTC. It yields the protein CASRPTTSRPYEQYF.

There are a few counts of this clone. The V and J genes are TRBV28 and TRBJ2-3, with D tentatively TRBD2 (6 bases). Trimming left V 3 bases short and J 2 bases short, with 18 bases between. Germline V CDR1 and CDR2: MDHEN, SYDVKM. The CDR3 loop spans 17 amino acids. The CDR3 DNA is TGTGCCAGCAGTTTCCCAGCTGGGCGGGGCCCCACAGATACGCAGTATTTT. Protein: CASSFPAGRGPTDTQYF.

This clone was recorded many times. CDR3 DNA: TGTGCCAGCAGAAGAGGGACAGAAGATTACGAGCAGTACTTC. This codes for CASRRGTEDYEQYF. J is TRBJ2-7 and V is TRBV2; 7 bases are a match to TRBD1. CDR3 length: 14 amino acids. V trimming: 6 bases; J trimming: 4 bases; junction bases outside the gene matches: 9. Germline-derived CDR1 and CDR2 are SNHLY and FYNNEI.

The gene calls are TRBV5-4 and TRBJ2-3, with 7 nucleotides matching TRBD2. V shed 0 bases, J shed 2 bases, and the junction held 6 bases outside the gene matches. The length of the CDR3 is 16 residues. CDR1 and CDR2 from the germline V gene are SGHNT and YYREEE (reference sequence). CDR3 DNA sequence: TGTGCCAGCAGCTTGGCCCTGAGCGGGGACACAGATACGCAGTATTTT. Translating gives CASSLALSGDTDTQYF.

The chain employs TRBV29-1 and TRBJ2-7; D may correspond to TRBD1 or TRBD2 (5 bases each). V dropped 4 bases and J dropped 2 bases, with 9 bases sitting between them. The CDR3 sequence is 12 residues long. Germline CDR1 SQVTM, CDR2 ANQGSEA. The DNA for the CDR3 is TGCAGCGTTGGGGGGAGTACCTACGAGCAGTACTTC. The encoded protein is CSVGGSTYEQYF.

This rearrangement joins TRBV18 to TRBJ2-5; the D gene could be TRBD1 or TRBD2 (5 bases each). The CDR3 runs 16 residues. The ends were cut back, 3 bases at V and 4 bases at J, with 18 bases in the middle. Germline lookup yields CDR1 KGHSH and CDR2 LQKENI. The CDR3 here is CASSPFTAERGETQYF. For the CDR3, the DNA is TGTGCCAGCTCACCCTTTACCGCGGAGAGGGGAGAGACCCAGTACTTC.